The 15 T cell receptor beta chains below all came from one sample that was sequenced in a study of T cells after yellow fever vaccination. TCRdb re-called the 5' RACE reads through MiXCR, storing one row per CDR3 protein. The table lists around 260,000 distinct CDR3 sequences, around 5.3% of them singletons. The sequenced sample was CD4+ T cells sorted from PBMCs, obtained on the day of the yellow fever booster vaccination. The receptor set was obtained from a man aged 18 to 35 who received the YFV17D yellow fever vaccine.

The CDR3, as DNA: TGTGCCAGCAGCCAACTCCGCCAGGGCTTTAGACCGAACACTGAAGCTTTCTTT. It translates to CASSQLRQGFRPNTEAFF. The chain carries TRBV14 and TRBJ1-1; maybe TRBD1 (5 bases). The CDR3 covers 18 residues. The germline V and J ends were trimmed by 2 bases and 1 base, with 20 bases remaining between them. The germline V gene has CDR1 SGHDN and CDR2 FVKESK.

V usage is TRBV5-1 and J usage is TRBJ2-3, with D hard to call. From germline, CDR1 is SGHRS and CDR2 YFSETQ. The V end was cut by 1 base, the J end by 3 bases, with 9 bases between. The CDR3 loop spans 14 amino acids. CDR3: CASSLQSRTDTQYF. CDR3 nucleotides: TGCGCCAGCAGCTTGCAATCCCGGACAGATACGCAGTATTTT.

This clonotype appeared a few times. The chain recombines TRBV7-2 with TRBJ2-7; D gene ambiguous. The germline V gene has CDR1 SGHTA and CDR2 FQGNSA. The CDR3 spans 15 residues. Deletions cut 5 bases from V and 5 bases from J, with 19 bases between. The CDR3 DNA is TGTGCCAGCAGCCCCACACTCCGGGTGTCGAACGAGCAGTACTTC. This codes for CASSPTLRVSNEQYF.

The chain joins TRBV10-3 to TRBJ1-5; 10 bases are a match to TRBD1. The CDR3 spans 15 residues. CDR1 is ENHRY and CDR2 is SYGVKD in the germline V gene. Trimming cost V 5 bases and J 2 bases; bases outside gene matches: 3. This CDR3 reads CAISSGTGGNQPQHF. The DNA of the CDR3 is TGTGCCATCAGTTCCGGGACAGGGGGCAATCAGCCCCAGCATTTT.

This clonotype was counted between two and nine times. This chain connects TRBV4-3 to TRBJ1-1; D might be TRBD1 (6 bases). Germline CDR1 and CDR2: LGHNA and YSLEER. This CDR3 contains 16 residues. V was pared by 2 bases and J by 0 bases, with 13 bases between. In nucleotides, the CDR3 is TGCGCCAGCAGCCAAAACTTCGGACAGATGAACACTGAAGCTTTCTTT. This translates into CASSQNFGQMNTEAFF.

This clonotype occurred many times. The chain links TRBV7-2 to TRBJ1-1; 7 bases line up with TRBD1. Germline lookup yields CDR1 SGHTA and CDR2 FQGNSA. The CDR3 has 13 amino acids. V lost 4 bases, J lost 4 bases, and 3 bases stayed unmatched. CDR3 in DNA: TGTGCCAGCAGCTCTCCAGGGGGCACTGAAGCTTTCTTT. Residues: CASSSPGGTEAFF. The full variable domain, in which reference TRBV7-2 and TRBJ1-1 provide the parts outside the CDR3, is GAGVSQSPSNKVTEKGKDVELRCDPISGHTALYWYRQSLGQGLEFLIYFQGNSAPDKSGLPSDRFSAERTGGSVSTLTIQRTQQEDSAVYLCASSSPGGTEAFFGQGTRLTVV.

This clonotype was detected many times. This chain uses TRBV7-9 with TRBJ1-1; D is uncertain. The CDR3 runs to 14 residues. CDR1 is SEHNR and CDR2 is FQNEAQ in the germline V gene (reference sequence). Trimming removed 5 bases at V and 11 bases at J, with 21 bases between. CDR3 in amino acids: CASSPDGGLFGAFF. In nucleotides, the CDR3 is TGTGCCAGCAGCCCCGACGGAGGGCTTTTTGGCGCTTTCTTT.

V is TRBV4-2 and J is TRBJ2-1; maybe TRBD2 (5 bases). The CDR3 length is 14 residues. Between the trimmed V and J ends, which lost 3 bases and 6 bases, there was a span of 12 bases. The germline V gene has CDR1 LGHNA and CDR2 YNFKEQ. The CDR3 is CASSHSGGVNEQFF. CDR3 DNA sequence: TGTGCCAGCAGCCACTCCGGAGGAGTCAATGAGCAGTTCTTC.

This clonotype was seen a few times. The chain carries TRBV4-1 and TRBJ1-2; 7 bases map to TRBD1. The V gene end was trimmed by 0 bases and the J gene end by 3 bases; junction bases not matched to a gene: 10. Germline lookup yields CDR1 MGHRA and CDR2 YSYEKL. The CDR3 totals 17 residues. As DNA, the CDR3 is TGCGCCAGCAGCCAAGATTTCGGGGCCAGGGGGGACTATGGCTACACCTTC. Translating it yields CASSQDFGARGDYGYTF.

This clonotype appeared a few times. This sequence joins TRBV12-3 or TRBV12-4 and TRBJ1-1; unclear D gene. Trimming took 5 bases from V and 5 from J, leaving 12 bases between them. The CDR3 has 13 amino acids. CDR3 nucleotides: TGTGCCAGCAGTCCCCCATCGGGGACTGAAGCTTTCTTT. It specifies CASSPPSGTEAFF.

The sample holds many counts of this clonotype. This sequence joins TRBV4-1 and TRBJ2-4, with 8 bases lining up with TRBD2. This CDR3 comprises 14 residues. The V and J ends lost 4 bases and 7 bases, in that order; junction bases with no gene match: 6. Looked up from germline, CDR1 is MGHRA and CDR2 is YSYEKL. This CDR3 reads CASSRGLVGNIQYF. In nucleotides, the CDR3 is TGCGCCAGCAGCCGGGGACTAGTGGGGAACATTCAGTACTTC.

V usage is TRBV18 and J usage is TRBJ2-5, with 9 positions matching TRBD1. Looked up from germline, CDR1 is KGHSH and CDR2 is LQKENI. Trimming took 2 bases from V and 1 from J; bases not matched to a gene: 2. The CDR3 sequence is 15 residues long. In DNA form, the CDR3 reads TGTGCCAGCTCACCAATGACAGGGGGCCAAGAGACCCAGTACTTC. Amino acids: CASSPMTGGQETQYF.

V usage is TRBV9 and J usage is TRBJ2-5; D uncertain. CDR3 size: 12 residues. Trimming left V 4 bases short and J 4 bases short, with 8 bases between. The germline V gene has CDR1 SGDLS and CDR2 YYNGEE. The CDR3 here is CASSPWGETQYF. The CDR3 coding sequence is TGTGCCAGCAGCCCCTGGGGAGAGACCCAGTACTTC.

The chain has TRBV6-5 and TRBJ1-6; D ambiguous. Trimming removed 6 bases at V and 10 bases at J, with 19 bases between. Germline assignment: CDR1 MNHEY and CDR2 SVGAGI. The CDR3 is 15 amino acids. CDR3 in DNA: TGTGCCAGCAGCCTTGGTAGGGTCGGGAAATCACCCCTCCACTTT. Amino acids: CASSLGRVGKSPLHF.

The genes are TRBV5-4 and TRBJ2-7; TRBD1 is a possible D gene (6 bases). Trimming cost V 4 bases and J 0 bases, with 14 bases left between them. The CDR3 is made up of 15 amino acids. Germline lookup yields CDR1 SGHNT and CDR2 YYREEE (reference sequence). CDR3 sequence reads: CASSRAGADSYEQYV. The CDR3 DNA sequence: TGTGCCAGCAGCCGTGCAGGGGCGGACTCCTACGAGCAGTACGTC.